The source of this T cell receptor beta chain is a study of T cells in Graves' hyperthyroidism and ophthalmopathy. Study-wide findings and caveats: Among clonotypes expanded in thyroid above 0.001, most were also found in blood. Through a model of 13 V-J features, ophthalmopathy was separated from stable hyperthyroidism.

This clonotype was observed a handful of times. Antigen: not known. A much larger clone lies one base from this, so it may be a read error. Germline CDR1 SNHLY, CDR2 FYNNEI. The CDR3 is made up of 14 amino acids. RNA transcripts yielded amplified TCR beta CDR3 regions. A first-round RT-PCR of the TCR CDR3 used the HTBI primer set. TCRdb called the multiplex PCR reads again in MiXCR, with one record for every CDR3 protein. The table lists some 490,000 distinct CDR3 sequences, more than 15% of them singletons. The PBMCs studied were ones that came from roughly 11 ml fresh peripheral blood. The sequenced sample consisted of blood. This TCR came from a woman in her twenties or thirties with Graves' ophthalmopathy. V gene TRBV2 combines with J gene TRBJ2-1; no clear D gene. The J call is in doubt because the DNA end fits TRBJ2-7 better. CDR3 sequence: CASRARTGNNEQYF. The DNA for the CDR3 is TGTGCCAGCAGGGCTAGGACGGGCAACAATGAGCAGTACTTC.